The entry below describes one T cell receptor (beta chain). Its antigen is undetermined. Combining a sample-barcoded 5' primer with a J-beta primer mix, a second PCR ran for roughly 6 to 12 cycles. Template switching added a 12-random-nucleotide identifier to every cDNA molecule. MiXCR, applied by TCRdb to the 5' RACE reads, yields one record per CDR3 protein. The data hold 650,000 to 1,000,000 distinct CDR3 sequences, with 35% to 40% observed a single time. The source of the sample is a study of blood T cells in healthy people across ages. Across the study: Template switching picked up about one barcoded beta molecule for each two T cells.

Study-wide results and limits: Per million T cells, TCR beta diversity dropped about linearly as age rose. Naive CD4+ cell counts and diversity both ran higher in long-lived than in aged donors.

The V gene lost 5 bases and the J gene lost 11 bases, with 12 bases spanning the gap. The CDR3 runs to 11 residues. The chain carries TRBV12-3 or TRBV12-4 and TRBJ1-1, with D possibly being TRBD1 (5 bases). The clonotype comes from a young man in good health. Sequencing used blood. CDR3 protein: CASSQGERAFF. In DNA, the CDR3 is TGTGCCAGCAGTCAGGGTGAGAGGGCTTTCTTT.